One and the same sample provided the 22 T cell receptor beta chains below, sequenced in a study of cytomegalovirus exposure and HLA in healthy donors. In the PCR, 60 Vbeta and 13 Jbeta primers were used. Method: immunoSEQ multiplex PCR; TCRdb's copy keeps in-frame clones and lacks some. The repertoire holds nearly 110,000 clones, 65% to 85% seen once, with approximately 2.1% in the top ten. The specimen sequenced was PBMCs. Receptor source: a man under 40 in good health and CMV-seronegative.

This chain connects TRBV7-3 to TRBJ1-1; 7 nucleotides agree with TRBD1. CDR3 length: 15 amino acids. Germline V gene sequence: CDR1 SGHTA, CDR2 FQGTGA. Trimming at V came to 5 bases and at J to 4 bases, leaving 10 bases not matched to a gene. The CDR3 sequence is CASSAQGGGGTEAFF. The DNA of the CDR3 is TGTGCCAGCAGCGCTCAGGGGGGCGGAGGCACTGAAGCTTTCTTT. The full variable domain, in which reference TRBV7-3 and TRBJ1-1 provide the parts outside the CDR3, is GAGVSQTPSNKVTEKGKYVELRCDPISGHTALYWYRQSLGQGPEFLIYFQGTGAADDSGLPNDRFFAVRPEGSVSTLKIQRTERGDSAVYLCASSAQGGGGTEAFFGQGTRLTVV.

This rearrangement joins TRBV11-2 to TRBJ1-5, with D perhaps matching TRBD1 (6 bases). This CDR3 comprises 15 residues. Germline V gives CDR1 SGHAT, CDR2 FQNNGV. Trimming cost V 5 bases and J 7 bases, with 18 bases left between them. CDR3 loop: CASSPIRGSEQPQHF. In nucleotides, the CDR3 is TGTGCCAGCAGCCCGATCAGGGGTTCGGAACAGCCCCAGCATTTT.

This sequence joins TRBV11-1 and TRBJ1-2; D is unresolved. The V gene lost 8 bases and the J gene lost 0 bases, with 16 bases spanning the gap. This CDR3 has 15 residues. CDR1 is SGHAT and CDR2 is FQDESV in the germline V gene (reference sequence). The CDR3 DNA sequence: TGTGCCAGCGCGCGAAACAGTTTAGCTAACTATGGCTACACCTTC. Translating gives CASARNSLANYGYTF.

The V and J genes are TRBV10-3 and TRBJ2-1, with 9 bases identical to TRBD1. Per the germline V gene, CDR1 is ENHRY and CDR2 is SYGVKD. The CDR3 is 13 residues long. Germline trimming cut 4 bases from V and 10 bases from J; bases unmatched to any gene: 5. The DNA of the CDR3 is TGTGCCATCAGTGTTGGGACAGGGCGGGAGCAGTTCTTC. It yields the protein CAISVGTGREQFF.

The chain employs TRBV7-8 and TRBJ1-1; D uncertain. V was pared by 4 bases and J by 0 bases, with 15 bases between. There are 16 residues in the CDR3. Germline assignment: CDR1 SGHVS and CDR2 FQNEAQ. CDR3 in DNA: TGTGCCAGCAGCTCGCGGAAGCTTACAATGAACACTGAAGCTTTCTTT. It is translated as CASSSRKLTMNTEAFF.

V is TRBV13 and J is TRBJ1-4; no definite D call. Germline lookup yields CDR1 PRHDT and CDR2 FYEKMQ (reference sequence). The CDR3 contains 14 residues. The V end lost 2 bases, the J end lost 8 bases, and 12 bases lay between the germline ends. For the CDR3, the DNA is TGTGCCAGCAGCTTAATGCGAACTAGGGAAAAACTGTTTTTT. This codes for CASSLMRTREKLFF. The whole variable domain, filled in from reference TRBV13 and TRBJ1-4, reads AAGVIQSPRHLIKEKRETATLKCYPIPRHDTVYWYQQGPGQDPQFLISFYEKMQSDKGSIPDRFSAQQFSDYHSELNMSSLELGDSALYFCASSLMRTREKLFFGSGTQLSVL.

The rearrangement uses TRBV6-4 and TRBJ2-2; 11 bases are a match to TRBD1. The CDR3 sequence is 15 residues long. From germline, CDR1 is MRHNA and CDR2 SNTAGT. Trimming removed 3 bases from V and 4 bases from J; junction bases left unmatched: 1. DNA of the CDR3: TGTGCCAGCAGTGATGGGACAGGGGGCACCGGGGAGCTGTTTTTT. Protein: CASSDGTGGTGELFF.

The chain employs TRBV2 and TRBJ2-5; D perhaps matches TRBD1 (6 bases). The V gene lost 8 bases and the J gene lost 0 bases, with 16 bases spanning the gap. The CDR3 is made up of 15 amino acids. Germline V gene lookup returns CDR1 SNHLY and CDR2 FYNNEI. The CDR3 DNA follows: TGTGCCAGCCGCGGACAGTCGGAGTACCAAGAGACCCAGTACTTC. Translation gives CASRGQSEYQETQYF.

The J gene is TRBJ2-7, the V gene TRBV6-1, with 10 bases matching TRBD1. Germline CDR1 is MNHNS and CDR2 is SASEGT. The CDR3 has 15 residues. The ends lost 6 bases at V and 4 bases at J; junction bases unmatched: 9. CDR3: CASRAGQGGIYEQYF. For the CDR3, the DNA is TGTGCCAGCAGGGCTGGACAGGGGGGGATTTACGAGCAGTACTTC.

The genes are TRBV6-1 and TRBJ1-1; 8 bases are shared with TRBD1. Germline V lookup: CDR1 MNHNS, CDR2 SASEGT. This CDR3 comprises 13 residues. The DNA of the CDR3 is TGTGCGTATCGGGGACAGGAGAACACTGAAGCTTTCTTT. Residues: CAYRGQENTEAFF.

This clone was seen a handful of times. This sequence joins TRBV4-2 and TRBJ2-7; D remains unclear. V shed 4 bases and J shed 1 base, with 14 bases lying between them. This CDR3 region has 15 residues. CDR1 is LGHNA, CDR2 YNFKEQ, per germline. CDR3 nucleotide sequence: TGTGCCAGCAGCCGAGAGCATTCTACTTCCTACGAGCAGTACTTC. Translation gives CASSREHSTSYEQYF.

This clone has only a few counts. The junction and the germline gene differ at one end; a read error may be behind it. This rearrangement joins TRBV4-1 to TRBJ1-4; 7 nucleotides match TRBD1. The CDR3 runs 14 residues. CDR1 MGHRA and CDR2 YSYEKL come from the germline V gene. CDR3 in amino acids: CASNQGGDGEKLFF. The CDR3 coding sequence is TGCGCCAGCAACCAAGGGGGCGACGGTGAAAAACTGTTTTTT.

This clone was picked up a small number of times. This chain uses TRBV11-2 with TRBJ2-3; D remains ambiguous. Germline-derived CDR1 and CDR2 are SGHAT and FQNNGV. V lost 3 bases and J 0 bases, leaving 10 bases between the germline ends. This CDR3 has 15 residues. CDR3 amino acids: CASSLLFSSTDTQYF. The CDR3 DNA reads as TGTGCCAGCAGCTTGTTGTTCAGTAGCACAGATACGCAGTATTTT. Drawing the rest from reference TRBV11-2 and TRBJ2-3, the complete variable domain is EAGVAQSPRYKIIEKRQSVAFWCNPISGHATLYWYQQILGQGPKLLIQFQNNGVVDDSQLPKDRFSAERLKGVDSTLKIQPAKLEDSAVYLCASSLLFSSTDTQYFGPGTRLTVL.

This clone was picked up one time. This chain joins TRBV4-1 and TRBJ2-1, with 12 bases aligning to TRBD2. The CDR3 consists of 18 residues. V lost 0 bases and J lost 9; bases outside the gene matches: 12. The germline CDR1 and CDR2 sequences are MGHRA and YSYEKL. CDR3 in DNA: TGCGCCAGCAGCCAAGATAGAACTAGCGGGGGGACCTACGGTGAGCAGTTCTTC. Translating gives CASSQDRTSGGTYGEQFF.

This clone was recorded at least ten times. The DNA of the CDR3 is TGTGCCAGTAGTAACGGACTACAATCCTACGAGCAGTACTTC. It translates to CASSNGLQSYEQYF. The rearrangement joins TRBV19 to TRBJ2-7; TRBD2 might be the D (6 bases). CDR1 and CDR2 from the germline V gene are LNHDA and SQIVND (reference sequence). The length of the CDR3 is 14 residues. The germline V and J ends were trimmed by 4 bases and 1 base, with 11 bases remaining between them.

This CDR3 reads CAWINNPRGYTF. CDR3 nucleotides: TGTGCCTGGATCAACAACCCGAGGGGCTACACCTTC. The chain couples TRBV30 to TRBJ1-2; D gene ambiguous. Germline V gene data show CDR1 as GTSNPN and CDR2 as SVGIG (reference sequence). The CDR3 runs 12 residues. Trimming took 4 bases from V and 8 from J, leaving 14 bases between them.

The chain employs TRBV7-3 and TRBJ2-3, with 10 bases identical to TRBD2. V shed 5 bases and J 5 bases; nucleotides not matched to a gene: 4. Germline V gene data show CDR1 as SGHTA and CDR2 as FQGTGA. The CDR3 covers 14 residues. The CDR3 reads CASSPSGGGDTQYF. As DNA, the CDR3 is TGTGCCAGCAGCCCCAGCGGGGGGGGAGATACGCAGTATTTT.

The CDR3 spells CAALGQGTIMNTEAFF. In DNA, the CDR3 is TGTGCCGCCTTAGGACAGGGCACGATAATGAACACTGAAGCTTTCTTT. The chain couples TRBV30 to TRBJ1-1; 8 bases match TRBD1. Germline CDR1 and CDR2: GTSNPN and SVGIG (reference sequence). V lost 8 bases, J lost 0 bases, and 14 bases stayed unmatched. This CDR3 is built from 16 residues.

The V gene is TRBV19, the J gene TRBJ1-5; the match to TRBD1 covers 7 bases. Germline assignment: CDR1 LNHDA and CDR2 SQIVND (reference sequence). V lost 4 bases, J lost 7 bases, and 7 bases stayed unmatched. The CDR3 length is 14 residues. The CDR3 DNA follows: TGTGCCAGTAGTACACAGGGGACACTCCAGCCCCAGCATTTT. Translation: CASSTQGTLQPQHF.

The chain combines TRBV29-1 with TRBJ2-7, with a tentative D call TRBD1 (6 bases). Trimming pared 0 bases from V and 3 bases from J, leaving 12 bases between. The CDR3 sequence is 14 residues long. The V gene's germline CDR1 is SQVTM and CDR2 ANQGSEA. CDR3 nucleotides: TGCAGCGTTGAAGAGAAGGGGGTCCTCTACGAGCAGTACTTC. It is translated as CSVEEKGVLYEQYF.

The V call is TRBV29-1, the J call TRBJ2-2; 7 bases fit TRBD1. Germline assignment: CDR1 SQVTM and CDR2 ANQGSEA. This CDR3 region has 13 residues. V shed 7 bases, J shed 0 bases, and the junction held 2 bases outside the gene matches. CDR3 protein: CSAGTANTGELFF. The CDR3 DNA follows: TGCAGCGCGGGGACAGCGAACACCGGGGAGCTGTTTTTT.

The rearrangement joins TRBV9 to TRBJ2-7, with 7 bases fitting TRBD1. CDR3 size: 14 residues. V shed 0 bases, J shed 2 bases, and the junction held 2 bases outside the gene matches. Germline CDR1 SGDLS, CDR2 YYNGEE. The CDR3 sequence is CASSVATGPYEQYF. The DNA for the CDR3 is TGTGCCAGCAGCGTAGCGACAGGGCCCTACGAGCAGTACTTC.